A few counts support the clone carrying this T cell receptor (beta chain). In the authors' methods: Scientists estimated how many nucleated cells there were by amplifying reference gene primers. Produced via immunoSEQ multiplex PCR; TCRdb's table is partial and in-frame only. That table is the source of V, J and clone size, and D and trimming were worked out from the DNA. The sample contains around 300,000 clones, more than 75% of which appear only once. Germline assignment: CDR1 MDHEN and CDR2 SYDVKM. Trimming at V came to 5 bases and at J to 1 base, leaving 19 bases not matched to a gene. The CDR3 is 22 residues long. This sample was included in a study of blood T cell repertoires in COVID-19. The overall study: PBMCs, B-cell-depleted T cells, or T cells provided the cDNA or gDNA that made up the material.

This TCR derives from a young woman who had recovered from COVID-19. V usage is TRBV28 and J usage is TRBJ2-6, with 11 bases fitting TRBD2. Sequences were obtained from peripheral blood. This CDR3 reads CASSPTLLAGGLSLSGANVLTF. CDR3 coding DNA: TGTGCCAGCAGTCCAACGTTGCTAGCGGGAGGTCTTAGTCTATCTGGGGCCAACGTCCTGACTTTC. The full variable domain, with the rest looked up from reference TRBV28 and TRBJ2-6, is DVKVTQSSRYLVKRTGEKVFLECVQDMDHENMFWYRQDPGLGLRLIYFSYDVKMKEKGDIPEGYSVSREKKERFSLILESASTNQTSMYLCASSPTLLAGGLSLSGANVLTFGAGSRLTVL.